The entry below gives a single T cell receptor (beta chain) sequence along with its context. Its matching antigen is unknown. One junction end does not reproduce the germline sequence, and a read error may be involved. This specimen comes from a study of beta chain features in type 1 diabetes. In the study overall: Sorted cells from all samples, numbering about 99,000,000, were examined. Findings and limits, study-wide: Shortening of TCRB CDR3s, moderate but significant, appeared in all four CD4+ subsets of Type 1 diabetes patients. Junctions at VDJ sites from type 1 diabetes patients had fewer insertions and more deletions.

Germline-derived CDR1 and CDR2 are LGHNA and YNFKEQ. The CDR3 is 13 amino acids. Isolation of CD4+ naive, central memory, regulatory and stem cell-like memory cells was achieved by sorting via CD45RO/CCR7/CD25/CD127/CD95/CD27. Without exception, sorted populations had purity beyond 95%. Reverse transcription of all isolated RNA meant that expressed TCRB transcripts were sequenced. Clones were read by immunoSEQ multiplex PCR, and TCRdb kept only the in-frame ones, dropping some. The repertoire consists of roughly 160,000 clones, with less than 9.5% occurring once and the leading ten covering 0.94%. Sequencing was carried out using central memory CD4+ T cells from blood. The J gene is TRBJ1-1, the V gene TRBV4-2; D gene uncertain. This clonotype was sampled from a woman in her thirties or forties with type 1 diabetes. Here the CDR3 reads CASSQDLGSAGPF. The CDR3 DNA is TGTGCCAGCAGCCAAGATCTTGGGTCGGCAGGCCCGTTT.